This paragraph covers one TCR beta chain sequence. This table comes from immunoSEQ multiplex PCR, and its TCRdb copy is limited to in-frame clones, with some not included. The sample lists 2,000 to 2,500 clones; about four fifths were seen once. This CDR3 spans 12 amino acids. The ends were cut back, 2 bases at V and 5 bases at J, with 9 bases in the middle. CDR1 and CDR2 (germline): SQVTM, ANQGSEA. The sample belongs to a study of T cells in tumors and immune-related adverse events. The rearrangement links TRBV29-1 to TRBJ1-1; no reliable D call. This clonotype was obtained from a female donor with metastatic renal cell carcinoma. The sequences come from tumor tissue, collected from a patient treated with anti-PD-1 therapy. CDR3 amino acids: CSVEKGGTEAFF. The DNA of the CDR3 is TGCAGCGTTGAAAAAGGTGGTACTGAAGCTTTCTTT.